The TCR beta chain described here comes from a study of post-analysis software for immune sequencing data. For the study at large: Progressive-relapsing, secondary progressive and relapsing-remitting multiple sclerosis were among the disease courses included. The study's findings and limits: Multiple sclerosis patients had significantly lower normalized Chao1 diversity than controls. F measure showed strong co-clustering of same-batch samples. Included in a set of roughly 5 TRBV segments more frequent in patients than controls were TRBV5-6, TRBV5-1 and TRBV20-1.

The CDR3 totals 15 residues. Germline V gives CDR1 DFQATT, CDR2 SNEGSKA (reference sequence). Trimming removed 1 base at V and 4 bases at J, with 15 bases between. TCR beta cDNA libraries included unique molecular identifiers. T cells, about 0.95 to 11 million of them, yielded about half a million cDNA molecules. TCRdb reanalysed the PCR reads using MiXCR and keeps one entry per CDR3 protein. The sample includes under 900,000 distinct CDR3 sequences, about 53% seen only once; the top ten take around 4.5%. In the case of this clonotype: What it binds is unknown.

This receptor was taken from a girl aged 10 to 17 with multiple sclerosis. The V gene is TRBV20-1, the J gene TRBJ2-3, with D perhaps TRBD1 or TRBD2 (5 bases each). Sequencing was done on a sample of blood. CDR3 sequence: CSARGGTMRSDTQYF. The CDR3 DNA reads as TGCAGTGCTAGAGGAGGGACCATGAGGTCAGATACGCAGTATTTT.